Shown below are 25 T cell receptor beta chains from a single sample sequenced in a study of cytomegalovirus exposure and HLA in healthy donors. The PCR made use of 60 Vbeta and 13 Jbeta primers. TCRdb's copy holds only in-frame clones and misses some; the assay was immunoSEQ multiplex PCR. The table records about 140,000 clones, around 72% of them present only once. The sequenced sample consisted of PBMCs. All receptors derive from a human donor in good health.

The chain links TRBV5-1 to TRBJ2-3; possible D gene TRBD2, 5 bases. Trimming took off 4 bases at V and 2 bases at J, with 8 bases between the two ends. Germline CDR1 and CDR2: SGHRS and YFSETQ. This CDR3 contains 13 residues. The CDR3 protein is CASSGGATDTQYF. The CDR3 DNA follows: TGCGCCAGCAGCGGAGGAGCCACAGATACGCAGTATTTT.

This clone was counted only a few times. The chain links TRBV5-1 to TRBJ1-5; TRBD1 might be the D (6 bases). The CDR3 totals 17 residues. Germline CDR1 is SGHRS and CDR2 is YFSETQ. V lost 0 bases and J 1 base, leaving 14 bases between the germline ends. CDR3 coding DNA: TGCGCCAGCAGCTTGGCCCCGGGGAGGGGGAGCAATCAGCCCCAGCATTTT. Protein: CASSLAPGRGSNQPQHF.

The chain recombines TRBV6-5 with TRBJ2-7; 9 nucleotides match TRBD2. This CDR3 is built from 15 residues. Trimming cost V 2 bases and J 0 bases; bases outside gene matches: 2. The germline V gene encodes CDR1 MNHEY and CDR2 SVGAGI. The CDR3 sequence: CASSYGSGSSYEQYF. The CDR3, as DNA: TGTGCCAGCAGTTACGGTAGCGGGAGCTCCTACGAGCAGTACTTC.

This sequence joins TRBV7-3 and TRBJ2-3, with D perhaps matching TRBD2 (6 bases). CDR3 length equals 15 residues. In germline, CDR1 is SGHTA, CDR2 FQGTGA. V was shortened by 5 bases and J by 2 bases, with 14 bases between the two germline ends. The CDR3 is CASSLQGGFTDTQYF. The CDR3 DNA is TGTGCCAGCAGCCTCCAGGGAGGATTCACAGATACGCAGTATTTT.

The sample holds a few counts of this clone. The V call is TRBV4-1, the J call TRBJ1-4, with D hard to call. V shed 4 bases and J shed 3 bases, with 12 bases lying between them. The CDR3 runs 15 residues. Germline V gives CDR1 MGHRA, CDR2 YSYEKL. This CDR3 reads CASSPTVSANEKLFF. CDR3 DNA sequence: TGCGCCAGCAGCCCAACAGTCTCAGCTAATGAAAAACTGTTTTTT.

The chain couples TRBV29-1 to TRBJ1-2, with 12 bases lining up with TRBD1. The CDR3 contains 13 residues. Unmatched junction bases numbered 1, after V lost 6 bases and J lost 2 bases. CDR1 and CDR2 from the germline V gene are SQVTM and ANQGSEA. In DNA, the CDR3 is TGCAGCGTAGGGACAGGGGGCAACTATGGCTACACCTTC. This sequence encodes CSVGTGGNYGYTF.

The chain employs TRBV9 and TRBJ2-2; the match to TRBD2 covers 9 bases. Germline CDR1 and CDR2: SGDLS and YYNGEE. The CDR3 loop spans 15 amino acids. V lost 4 bases and J lost 5; bases outside the gene matches: 6. Here the CDR3 DNA reads TGTGCCAGCAGCACAAGCGGGGGGACAACCGGGGAGCTGTTTTTT. Amino acid sequence: CASSTSGGTTGELFF.

The chain has TRBV28 and TRBJ2-7, with D hard to call. CDR1 and CDR2 (germline): MDHEN, SYDVKM. The V gene lost 7 bases and the J gene lost 0 bases, with 10 bases spanning the gap. The CDR3 length is 13 residues. The CDR3 region is CASNRRSSYEQYF. The CDR3 DNA follows: TGTGCCAGCAACCGAAGGAGCTCCTACGAGCAGTACTTC.

The table lists this clone with a few counts. V and J are TRBV5-8 and TRBJ1-2, with 7 bases matching TRBD1. Looked up from germline, CDR1 is SGHTS and CDR2 is YDEGEE. J was trimmed by 2 bases and V by 1 base; bases with no gene match: 2. CDR3 length equals 14 residues. As DNA, the CDR3 is TGTGCCAGCAGCTTGAGGGGGCGAAACTATGGCTACACCTTC. This sequence encodes CASSLRGRNYGYTF.

Only one count was recorded for this clone. This same CDR3 is encoded by further DNA sequences in the sample. J is TRBJ1-1 and V is TRBV7-9; no definite D call. This CDR3 is built from 12 residues. The germline CDR1 and CDR2 sequences are SEHNR and FQNEAQ (reference sequence). V was shortened by 1 base and J by 7 bases, with 7 bases between the two germline ends. The CDR3 DNA is TGTGCCAGCAGCTTAGGAGCAGGTGAAGCTTTCTTT. Translated, it gives CASSLGAGEAFF.

In this sample, this clone turned up a few times. The gene calls are TRBV6-5 and TRBJ2-7; 9 bases are a match to TRBD1. The V segment lost 6 bases and the J segment 7 bases; nucleotides outside the gene matches: 13. The length of the CDR3 is 15 residues. Germline CDR1 reads MNHEY; CDR2 reads SVGAGI. CDR3 nucleotides: TGTGCCAGCAGCCCTAGAGGGGACAGGGTTTGGGAGCAGTACTTC. Protein sequence: CASSPRGDRVWEQYF.

The rearrangement uses TRBV5-1 and TRBJ2-5, with D perhaps matching TRBD2 (6 bases). Germline CDR1 reads SGHRS; CDR2 reads YFSETQ. The CDR3 has 16 residues. The ends were cut back, 4 bases at V and 0 bases at J, with 16 bases in the middle. This CDR3 is CASSPSPAGYQETQYF. The DNA for the CDR3 is TGCGCCAGCAGCCCCTCGCCCGCGGGGTACCAAGAGACCCAGTACTTC.

J is TRBJ1-2 and V is TRBV6-1; 9 bases match TRBD1. This CDR3 comprises 13 residues. Germline V lookup: CDR1 MNHNS, CDR2 SASEGT. V shed 3 bases and J 7 bases; nucleotides not matched to a gene: 3. The CDR3 DNA follows: TGTGCCAGCAGTGATCCGGGACAGGGTGGCTACACCTTC. Its protein is CASSDPGQGGYTF.

This clone appeared a few times. The chain employs TRBV14 and TRBJ1-2; 12 nucleotides line up with TRBD1. The germline CDR1 and CDR2 sequences are SGHDN and FVKESK. The length of the CDR3 is 18 residues. The J segment lost 7 bases and the V segment lost 2 bases, leaving 14 bases of the junction unmatched. This chain's CDR3 is CASSQTGRDRGLWGGYTF. CDR3 coding DNA: TGTGCCAGCAGCCAAACGGGGCGGGACAGGGGGCTTTGGGGTGGCTACACCTTC.

The count of this clone is one. The J gene is TRBJ1-6, the V gene TRBV19; D unresolved. CDR3 length equals 14 residues. Germline V gene lookup returns CDR1 LNHDA and CDR2 SQIVND (reference sequence). Deletions cut 6 bases from V and 9 bases from J, with 15 bases between. This CDR3 is CASRTAPGISPLHF. In DNA, the CDR3 is TGTGCCAGTAGGACTGCGCCGGGGATTTCACCCCTCCACTTT.

This chain uses TRBV7-6 with TRBJ2-1; D is unclear. CDR3 size: 16 residues. Germline V lookup: CDR1 SGHVS, CDR2 FNYEAQ. V lost 1 base and J lost 4, with 14 bases in between. CDR3: CASSLGSGGPYNEQFF. In nucleotides, the CDR3 is TGTGCCAGCAGCTTAGGTTCAGGTGGCCCTTACAATGAGCAGTTCTTC.

The rearrangement joins TRBV19 to TRBJ2-5, with a possible D match to TRBD2 (5 bases). The V end lost 3 bases, the J end lost 5 bases, and 19 bases lay between the germline ends. The CDR3 is 16 residues long. In germline, CDR1 is LNHDA, CDR2 SQIVND (reference sequence). This chain's CDR3 is CASSMGRGSGRETQYF. For the CDR3, the DNA is TGTGCCAGTAGTATGGGTAGAGGGTCGGGTCGGGAGACCCAGTACTTC.

The V call is TRBV18, the J call TRBJ2-5, with TRBD1 matching 10 bases. Germline loops: CDR1 KGHSH, CDR2 LQKENI. This CDR3 is built from 16 residues. V was pared by 3 bases and J by 3 bases, with 7 bases of the junction left unmatched. The CDR3 loop is CASSPPTGGGEETQYF. CDR3 sequence (DNA): TGTGCCAGCTCACCCCCGACAGGGGGCGGGGAAGAGACCCAGTACTTC.

V and J are TRBV7-6 and TRBJ2-2; 15 nucleotides match TRBD2. CDR1 and CDR2 (germline): SGHVS, FNYEAQ. This CDR3 comprises 17 residues. The J segment lost 6 bases and the V segment lost 5 bases, leaving 7 bases of the junction unmatched. Here the CDR3 reads CASSQGLAGGLAGELFF. CDR3 coding DNA: TGTGCCAGCAGCCAGGGACTAGCGGGAGGATTGGCCGGGGAGCTGTTTTTT.

J is TRBJ2-1 and V is TRBV6-6, with 10 nucleotides matching TRBD1. CDR1 is MNHNY and CDR2 is SVGAGI in the germline V gene (reference sequence). The CDR3 loop spans 15 amino acids. V shed 4 bases and J 3 bases; nucleotides not matched to a gene: 3. CDR3 residues: CASSSGQGFYNEQFF. CDR3 bases: TGTGCCAGCAGTTCGGGACAGGGGTTCTACAATGAGCAGTTCTTC.

The V gene is TRBV18, the J gene TRBJ1-5; 12 bases fit TRBD1. J was trimmed by 7 bases and V by 2 bases; bases with no gene match: 6. The CDR3 is 16 residues long. Germline assignment: CDR1 KGHSH and CDR2 LQKENI. CDR3 bases: TGTGCCAGCTCACCAGGGGACAGGGGGCTGGGCCAGCCCCAGCATTTT. Translation: CASSPGDRGLGQPQHF.

This clone appeared a few times. The gene calls are TRBV11-2 and TRBJ2-2, with 7 bases that match TRBD1. V lost 5 bases and J lost 3; bases outside the gene matches: 18. This CDR3 is built from 19 residues. Germline V gene lookup returns CDR1 SGHAT and CDR2 FQNNGV. CDR3 DNA sequence: TGTGCCAGCAGCCGAACTGTAGTAGCCCCCGGGACAGACACCGGGGAGCTGTTTTTT. It codes for CASSRTVVAPGTDTGELFF.

As to this clone: Within the sample, other DNA sequences also encode this same CDR3. The J gene is TRBJ1-2, the V gene TRBV6-5; D is unresolved. Germline V lookup: CDR1 MNHEY, CDR2 SVGAGI. The CDR3 spans 13 residues. V lost 0 bases to trimming and J lost 8 bases, with 10 bases between them. CDR3: CASSYSRGYGYTF. In DNA form, the CDR3 reads TGTGCCAGCAGTTACTCACGGGGTTACGGCTACACCTTC.

V is TRBV6-6 and J is TRBJ2-3; perhaps TRBD2 as D (6 bases). Germline V gene data show CDR1 as MNHNY and CDR2 as SVGAGI (reference sequence). V gave up 6 bases and J gave up 5 bases, with 18 bases separating them. The CDR3 has 15 amino acids. CDR3 sequence: CASRPGDMFGDTQYF. DNA for the CDR3: TGTGCCAGCAGGCCGGGGGATATGTTTGGAGATACGCAGTATTTT.

The V call is TRBV27, the J call TRBJ2-2; 8 bases are shared with TRBD2. Germline CDR1 and CDR2: MNHEY and SMNVEV (reference sequence). The CDR3 sequence is 14 residues long. The V and J ends lost 5 bases and 8 bases, in that order; junction bases with no gene match: 7. CDR3: CASSAGGGLGELFF. Written as DNA, the CDR3 is TGTGCCAGCAGTGCCGGGGGGGGACTGGGGGAGCTGTTTTTT.